This T cell receptor (beta chain) was sequenced for a study of shared clonotypes between healthy human individuals. General study results and limits: Tissues were not sampled, only blood, and their repertoires likely differ. Rarefaction showed that sequencing of sorted subsets was incomplete (despite large depth).

The CDR3 length is 12 residues. Trimming cost V 11 bases and J 7 bases, with 15 bases left between them. Germline V gene sequence: CDR1 WNHNN, CDR2 SYGVQD (reference sequence). In replicate PCRs of sorted subsets, roughly 200 ng DNA, about 30,000 T cell genomes, was used. The repertoire was sequenced with immunoSEQ multiplex PCR; TCRdb's copy has only in-frame clones and lacks some. Found here are roughly 2,300,000 clones, around 90% of them singletons; the top ten hold around 0.4%. This clone was observed a single time. As yet, its antigen is unknown. A split of CD4+ cells into CD45RA+ naive and CD45RA-negative memory subsets was performed.

The sequence was collected from a man younger than 35 in good health. Some clones in this sample may be carry-over from other donors' samples. The sequenced sample was naive CD4+ T cells from PBMCs. As for subset: CD45RA+ positively selected. This rearrangement joins TRBV10-1 to TRBJ2-4, with a tentative D call TRBD2 (5 bases). CDR3 protein: CAARAVVNIQYF. For the CDR3, the DNA is TGCGCCGCGAGGGCGGTTGTGAACATTCAGTACTTC.